A selection of T cell receptor beta chains follows, all from one sample in a study of T-cell reconstitution after alpha-beta-depleted transplantation in children. TCRdb analysed the PCR reads with MiXCR anew, one entry per CDR3 protein. The table has some 840,000 distinct CDR3 sequences, roughly 15% seen once. The sequencing used PBMCs, mostly from graft donor cells, collected 360 days after TCRalphabeta/CD19-depleted stem cell transplant. These receptors all come from a male patient between 5 and 17 years old who had a stem cell transplant for acute lymphoblastic leukemia, so the T cells may come from the graft donor. Each CDR3 is given with its conserved first and last residue. D genes are given only for firm matches. Only part of the rows carry a size: once, few, many, or a class if the clone is expanded.

clone size,V gene,J gene,D gene,CDR3 DNA,CDR3 protein
.,TRBV15,TRBJ2-7,.,TGTGCCACCAGCAGATCCGACTACGAGCAGTACTTC,CATSRSDYEQYF
few,TRBV12-3/TRBV12-4,TRBJ2-7,.,TGTGCCAGCAGTCAGTATTTTAACGAGCAGTACTTC,CASSQYFNEQYF
.,TRBV20-1,TRBJ2-5,.,TGCAGTGCCAGGACAGAGCTGGAGACCCAGTACTTC,CSARTELETQYF
.,TRBV19,TRBJ2-7,.,TGTGCCAGTAGTATCACTAGAGGCTCCTACGAGCAGTACTTC,CASSITRGSYEQYF
many,TRBV12-3/TRBV12-4,TRBJ2-7,.,TGTGCCAGCAGTTTTTGGGTTCTAGGCTCCTACGAGCAGTACTTC,CASSFWVLGSYEQYF
.,TRBV7-2,TRBJ2-1,TRBD1,TGTGCCAGCACCCCCGGGGACAGCTCCTACAATGAGCAGTTCTTC,CASTPGDSSYNEQFF
.,TRBV4-1,TRBJ1-3,.,TGCGCCAGCAGCCAAGAAGGACCCCTGGTACAGGGTCGAAACACCATATATTTT,CASSQEGPLVQGRNTIYF
few,TRBV20-1,TRBJ2-2,.,TGCAGTGCTAGAGATCAAGTAGGGCGCCCCGGGGAGCTGTTTTTT,CSARDQVGRPGELFF
many,TRBV12-3/TRBV12-4,TRBJ1-3,.,TGTGCCAGCAGCCCGCAGGGGTTTGGAAACACCATATATTTT,CASSPQGFGNTIYF
.,TRBV3-1,TRBJ2-7,.,TGTGCCAGCAGCCAAGATCATGGCGCATCCTACGAGCAGTACTTC,CASSQDHGASYEQYF
few,TRBV12-3/TRBV12-4,TRBJ1-2,.,TGTGCCAGCAGCGGAACATTTTATGGCTACACCTTC,CASSGTFYGYTF
few,TRBV4-1,TRBJ1-2,.,TGCGCCAGCACTGCCGGCAGGTCGGTAGACTATGGCTACACCTTC,CASTAGRSVDYGYTF
.,TRBV27,TRBJ2-7,.,TGTGCCAGCAGCCCCCCCCAACAACGCTACGAGCAGTACTTC,CASSPPQQRYEQYF
.,TRBV7-3,TRBJ2-1,.,TGTGCCAGCAGCCTCCATGTAGGGGGATACAATGAGCAGTTCTTC,CASSLHVGGYNEQFF
few,TRBV9,TRBJ2-3,.,TGTGCCAGCAGCGTAGAGGGTCGTAGCACAGATACGCAGTATTTT,CASSVEGRSTDTQYF
few,TRBV5-1,TRBJ2-5,.,TGCGCCAGCAGCTTGAGGTCGGCCTCCCCCGAAACCCAGTACTTC,CASSLRSASPETQYF
.,TRBV21-1,TRBJ1-4,.,TGTGCCAGCGGGGCCCCCTCGCCTAATGAAAAACTGTTTTTT,CASGAPSPNEKLFF
.,TRBV5-6,TRBJ1-1,.,TGTGCCAGCAGCGAGGTAACGGGGAACACTGAAGCTTTCTTT,CASSEVTGNTEAFF
.,TRBV20-1,TRBJ2-2,TRBD2,TGCAGTGCTAGGGGGGTAGCGGGAGAGACCGGGGAGCTGTTTTTT,CSARGVAGETGELFF
few,TRBV12-3/TRBV12-4,TRBJ1-1,.,TGTGCCAGCAGGCCCCAAGACACCGCGAACACTGAAGCTTTCTTT,CASRPQDTANTEAFF
.,TRBV29-1,TRBJ2-7,TRBD1,TGCAGCGTTGAAGAGACAGGGGGCCCCTACGAGCAGTACTTC,CSVEETGGPYEQYF
many,TRBV4-1,TRBJ2-7,TRBD2,TGCGCCAGCAGCCAAGATCGCCCGGGACTAGCGGGTTCATACGAGCAGTACTTC,CASSQDRPGLAGSYEQYF
.,TRBV4-1,TRBJ2-1,.,TGCGCCAGCAGCCAAATACTGCACAGGGAACGGAGGCAGTTCTTC,CASSQILHRERRQFF
few,TRBV9,TRBJ2-7,.,TGTGCCAGCAGCGTAGGTCTGGGGATCTACGAGCAGTACTTC,CASSVGLGIYEQYF
.,TRBV29-1,TRBJ1-1,.,TGCAGCGTTAGGGGGGACTCGCGCGGGAACACTGAAGCTTTCTTT,CSVRGDSRGNTEAFF
.,TRBV6-5,TRBJ2-7,TRBD2,TGTGCCAGCAGTTACTCCCCTAGCGGGAGTCTAGAGGAGCAGTACTTC,CASSYSPSGSLEEQYF
many,TRBV9,TRBJ2-5,.,TGTGCCAGCAGCAGGACACCGTACCAAGAGACCCAGTACTTC,CASSRTPYQETQYF
many,TRBV10-3,TRBJ2-5,TRBD1,TGTGCCACCCGGGGACAGTTGGAGACCCAGTACTTC,CATRGQLETQYF
few,TRBV4-1,TRBJ2-2,TRBD2,TGCGCCAGCAGCCAAGTTAATCGCGGGAGGCTCACCGGGGAGCTGTTTTTT,CASSQVNRGRLTGELFF
.,TRBV6-4,TRBJ2-1,TRBD2,TGTGCCAGCAGTGAAGCGGGAGGGCTGGATGAGCAGTTCTTC,CASSEAGGLDEQFF
.,TRBV4-1,TRBJ1-2,.,TGCGCCAGCAGCCAGAGGACCCGTCCCGGCTACACCTTC,CASSQRTRPGYTF
few,TRBV5-1,TRBJ2-7,TRBD2,TGCGCCAGCAGCTTAGGCGGACTAGCGGGAGGACGGTCCTACGAGCAGTACTTC,CASSLGGLAGGRSYEQYF
few,TRBV7-9,TRBJ2-3,.,TGTGCCAGCAGCACCTACAGGGCTGGCACAGATACGCAGTATTTT,CASSTYRAGTDTQYF
.,TRBV12-3/TRBV12-4,TRBJ1-5,TRBD1,TGTGCCAGCAGTCCCCCGACAGACAGGGAGCGCCAGCCCCAGCATTTT,CASSPPTDRERQPQHF
many,TRBV10-2,TRBJ2-7,TRBD1,TGCGCCAGCAGTGGGACAGGGGAACAGTACTTC,CASSGTGEQYF
few,TRBV10-2,TRBJ2-1,.,TGCGCCGTCAGTCCGGGGCATGAGCAGTTCTTC,CAVSPGHEQFF
.,TRBV12-3/TRBV12-4,TRBJ1-1,.,TGTGCCAGCAGTTTAGTCAGGATGAACACTGAAGCTTTCTTT,CASSLVRMNTEAFF
.,TRBV18,TRBJ2-2,.,TGTGCCAGCTCACCGTCGACAGGGAACACCGGGGAGCTGTTTTTT,CASSPSTGNTGELFF
.,TRBV7-6,TRBJ2-7,.,TGTGCCAGCAGCTCGGGACTTGCTGTAAAAGAGCAGTACTTC,CASSSGLAVKEQYF
.,TRBV6-1,TRBJ2-2,.,TGTGCCAGCAGTGAAATGGGGCCCGACACCGGGGAGCTGTTTTTT,CASSEMGPDTGELFF
.,TRBV18,TRBJ2-5,TRBD1,TGTGCCAGCTCACTAATACAGGGGATAGGAGAGACCCAGTACTTC,CASSLIQGIGETQYF
few,TRBV9,TRBJ2-7,TRBD2,TGTGCCAGCAGCCTTGGACTAGCGGGAGGGGCGTCCTACGAGCAGTACTTC,CASSLGLAGGASYEQYF